One sample yielded the 18 T cell receptor beta chains listed below, sequenced in a study of early T cells in non-severe SARS-CoV-2 infection. Each CDR3 protein gets one entry after TCRdb re-called the 5' RACE reads with MiXCR. The profile covers some 90,000 distinct CDR3 sequences, with about 16% appearing a single time and 5.5% taken by the ten largest. Sequencing input: whole blood. These receptor sequences come from an adult who was a healthcare worker with PCR-confirmed SARS-CoV-2 infection or an uninfected control (not recorded which).

This clonotype came up many times. The J gene is TRBJ2-3, the V gene TRBV5-1, with 7 bases aligning to TRBD2. The V gene's germline CDR1 is SGHRS and CDR2 YFSETQ. The CDR3 has 15 amino acids. The J segment lost 5 bases and the V segment lost 1 base, leaving 7 bases of the junction unmatched. The CDR3 DNA is TGCGCCAGCAGCTTGTCACTAGCGATTCGAGATACGCAGTATTTT. This gives the protein CASSLSLAIRDTQYF.

A few counts support this clonotype. V usage is TRBV7-8 and J usage is TRBJ2-5, with D hard to call. The CDR3 consists of 14 residues. Per the germline V gene, CDR1 is SGHVS and CDR2 is FQNEAQ. V dropped 3 bases and J dropped 2 bases, with 10 bases sitting between them. CDR3 sequence reads: CASSFVWSQETQYF. The CDR3 nucleotides are TGTGCCAGCAGCTTCGTATGGAGTCAAGAGACCCAGTACTTC.

This chain connects TRBV20-1 to TRBJ2-3, with a possible D match to TRBD2 (6 bases). V shed 3 bases and J shed 0 bases, with 13 bases lying between them. Germline values: CDR1 DFQATT, CDR2 SNEGSKA (reference sequence). CDR3 length: 15 residues. CDR3 in DNA: TGCAGTGCTAGGGCCCTAGCGCCTAGCACAGATACGCAGTATTTT. This codes for CSARALAPSTDTQYF.

This chain joins TRBV29-1 and TRBJ1-3; D is undetermined. The CDR3 spans 14 residues. From germline, CDR1 is SQVTM and CDR2 ANQGSEA. The V gene lost 3 bases and the J gene lost 0 bases, with 9 bases spanning the gap. The CDR3 DNA is TGCAGCGTTGATGGGAGTCCCTCTGGAAACACCATATATTTT. It encodes CSVDGSPSGNTIYF.

This clonotype was detected a few times. CDR3 in DNA: TGTGCCAGCAGTACTAGCGGGAGAGGAGAGACCCAGTACTTC. Translation: CASSTSGRGETQYF. The rearrangement links TRBV6-2 or TRBV6-3 to TRBJ2-5, with TRBD2 matching over 11 bases. Germline CDR1 is MNHEY and CDR2 is SVGEGT. J lost 4 bases, V lost 5 bases, and 3 bases had no gene match. The CDR3 spans 14 residues.

The J gene is TRBJ1-2, the V gene TRBV29-1; tentatively, D is TRBD1 (5 bases). The ends were cut back, 3 bases at V and 4 bases at J, with 6 bases in the middle. The length of the CDR3 is 11 residues. Germline V gene data show CDR1 as SQVTM and CDR2 as ANQGSEA. CDR3 nucleotide sequence: TGCAGCGTTGAGCAGGGCTATGGCTACACCTTC. Translating it yields CSVEQGYGYTF.

V is TRBV18 and J is TRBJ2-1, with TRBD2 matching over 10 bases. CDR1 and CDR2 (germline): KGHSH, LQKENI. V lost 0 bases and J lost 3; bases outside the gene matches: 2. The CDR3 has 16 amino acids. For the CDR3, the DNA is TGTGCCAGCTCACCACCGGCTAGCGGGAGCTACAATGAGCAGTTCTTC. It specifies CASSPPASGSYNEQFF.

This clonotype was counted between two and nine times. This chain uses TRBV4-1 with TRBJ1-5; 8 positions match TRBD1. The CDR3 covers 15 residues. The V segment lost 1 base and the J segment 3 bases; nucleotides outside the gene matches: 2. Germline assignment: CDR1 MGHRA and CDR2 YSYEKL. Here the CDR3 reads CASSQGDRYNQPQHF. CDR3 coding DNA: TGCGCCAGCAGCCAAGGGGACAGGTACAATCAGCCCCAGCATTTT.

CDR3 region: CASAQLVEKLFF. CDR3 nucleotides: TGTGCCAGCGCGCAGTTGGTTGAAAAACTGTTTTTT. The chain carries TRBV12-3 or TRBV12-4 and TRBJ1-4; unclear D gene. The CDR3 has 12 amino acids. The V end was cut by 8 bases, the J end by 7 bases, with 11 bases between.

The gene calls are TRBV4-1 and TRBJ2-5; TRBD2 matches 8 bases. CDR1 and CDR2 from the germline V gene are MGHRA and YSYEKL. This CDR3 has 15 amino acids. With 4 bases clipped from V and 2 bases from J, the junction kept 6 bases outside the gene matches. CDR3 in DNA: TGCGCCAGCAGCCGCGGGACTAGAGAGCAAGAGACCCAGTACTTC. Its protein is CASSRGTREQETQYF.

The chain combines TRBV5-1 with TRBJ2-1; D is ambiguous. The V end was cut by 3 bases, the J end by 10 bases, with 14 bases between. CDR3 size: 13 residues. From germline, CDR1 is SGHRS and CDR2 YFSETQ. In DNA form, the CDR3 reads TGCGCCAGCAGCTGGGCGCGGATTAGCGAGCAGTTCTTC. It translates to CASSWARISEQFF. The full variable domain, with the rest looked up from reference TRBV5-1 and TRBJ2-1, is KAGVTQTPRYLIKTRGQQVTLSCSPISGHRSVSWYQQTPGQGLQFLFEYFSETQRNKGNFPGRFSGRQFSNSRSEMNVSTLELGDSALYLCASSWARISEQFFGPGTRLTVL.

The CDR3 nucleotides are TGTGCCAGCAGTTACCCGTTGGGGGCGGGACAAGAGACCCAGTACTTC. Its translation: CASSYPLGAGQETQYF. The chain carries TRBV6-2 or TRBV6-3 and TRBJ2-5, with D perhaps TRBD1 or TRBD2 (6 bases each). The CDR3 spans 16 residues. Per the germline V gene, CDR1 is MNHEY and CDR2 is SVGEGT. V lost 2 bases, J lost 2 bases, and 15 bases lay in between.

This chain connects TRBV20-1 to TRBJ2-3; 7 bases match TRBD2. In germline, CDR1 is DFQATT, CDR2 SNEGSKA (reference sequence). This CDR3 spans 14 amino acids. V lost 5 bases and J lost 5; bases outside the gene matches: 10. CDR3 bases: TGCAGTGCTCCTTACGGGGGGAGGGGAGATACGCAGTATTTT. This sequence encodes CSAPYGGRGDTQYF.

This clonotype was counted a few times. The chain links TRBV20-1 to TRBJ1-5; 9 bases agree with TRBD1. The germline gives CDR1 DFQATT, CDR2 SNEGSKA (reference sequence). With V trimmed by 4 bases and J by 9 bases, 13 bases remained unmatched. The CDR3 spans 15 residues. DNA of the CDR3: TGCAGTGCTACCGTACCGGGACAGGGCGGCCCGCCCCAGCATTTT. It encodes CSATVPGQGGPPQHF.

This clonotype turned up a few times. The J gene is TRBJ2-2, the V gene TRBV5-6, with D possibly matching TRBD1 (6 bases). V shed 2 bases and J shed 3 bases, with 8 bases lying between them. CDR1 is SGHDT, CDR2 YYEEEE, per germline. The CDR3 length is 14 residues. The CDR3 spells CASSFQGHTGELFF. CDR3 DNA sequence: TGTGCCAGCAGCTTTCAGGGGCACACCGGGGAGCTGTTTTTT.

In this sample, this clonotype turned up a few times. The V and J genes are TRBV6-6 and TRBJ2-5; 8 bases align to TRBD1. V trimming: 5 bases; J trimming: 5 bases; junction bases outside the gene matches: 7. Germline-derived CDR1 and CDR2 are MNHNY and SVGAGI (reference sequence). The CDR3 extends over 14 amino acids. CDR3 sequence (DNA): TGTGCCAGCAGTCCGACGGACAGGGTGGAGACCCAGTACTTC. Encoded protein: CASSPTDRVETQYF.

This clonotype turned up a few times. The rearrangement joins TRBV11-2 to TRBJ2-1, with 13 bases aligning to TRBD2. There are 16 residues in the CDR3. The germline gives CDR1 SGHAT, CDR2 FQNNGV. The ends lost 0 bases at V and 11 bases at J; junction bases unmatched: 7. For the CDR3, the DNA is TGTGCCAGCAGCTTAGATGGGACTAGCGGGAAAAGGAAGCAGTTCTTC. Amino acids: CASSLDGTSGKRKQFF.

This clonotype occurred a few times. The CDR3 protein is CASSLDSGRSKTQYF. The CDR3 DNA reads as TGCGCCAGCAGCTTAGATAGCGGGAGGAGCAAGACCCAGTACTTC. This chain uses TRBV5-1 with TRBJ2-5; TRBD2 matches 10 bases. CDR3 length equals 15 residues. Looked up from germline, CDR1 is SGHRS and CDR2 is YFSETQ. V lost 2 bases and J lost 6; bases outside the gene matches: 7.